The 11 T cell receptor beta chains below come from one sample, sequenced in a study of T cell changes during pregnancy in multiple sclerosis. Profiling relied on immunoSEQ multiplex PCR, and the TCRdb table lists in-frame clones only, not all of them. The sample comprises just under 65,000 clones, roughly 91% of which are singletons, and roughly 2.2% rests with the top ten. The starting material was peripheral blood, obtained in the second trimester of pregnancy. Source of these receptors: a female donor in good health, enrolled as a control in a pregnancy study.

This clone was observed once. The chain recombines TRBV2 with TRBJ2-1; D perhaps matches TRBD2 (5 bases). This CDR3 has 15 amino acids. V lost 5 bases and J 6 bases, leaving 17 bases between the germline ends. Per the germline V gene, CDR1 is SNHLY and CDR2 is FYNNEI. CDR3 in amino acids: CASSSRVDALNEQFF. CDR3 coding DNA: TGTGCCAGCAGTTCGAGGGTAGACGCCCTCAATGAGCAGTTCTTC. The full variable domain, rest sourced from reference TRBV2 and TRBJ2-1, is EPEVTQTPSHQVTQMGQEVILRCVPISNHLYFYWYRQILGQKVEFLVSFYNNEISEKSEIFDDQFSVERPDGSNFTLKIRSTKLEDSAMYFCASSSRVDALNEQFFGPGTRLTVL.

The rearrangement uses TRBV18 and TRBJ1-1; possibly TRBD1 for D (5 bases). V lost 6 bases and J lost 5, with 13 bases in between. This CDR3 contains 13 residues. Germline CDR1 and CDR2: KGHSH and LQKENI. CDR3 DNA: TGTGCCAGCTCCGCCGATGGGGGGACTGAAGCTTTCTTT. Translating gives CASSADGGTEAFF.

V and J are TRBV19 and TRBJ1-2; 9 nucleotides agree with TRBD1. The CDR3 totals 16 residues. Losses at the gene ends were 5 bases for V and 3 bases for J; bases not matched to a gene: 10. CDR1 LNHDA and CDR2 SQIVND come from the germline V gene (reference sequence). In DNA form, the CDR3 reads TGTGCCAGTAGTCCCCGAGGGACAGGGTATGACTATGGCTACACCTTC. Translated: CASSPRGTGYDYGYTF.

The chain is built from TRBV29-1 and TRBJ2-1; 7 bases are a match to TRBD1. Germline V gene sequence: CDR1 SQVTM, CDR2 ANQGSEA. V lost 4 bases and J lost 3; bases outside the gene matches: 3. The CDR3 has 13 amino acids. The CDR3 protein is CSVGTGGYNEQFF. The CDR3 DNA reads TGCAGCGTTGGGACAGGCGGCTACAATGAGCAGTTCTTC.

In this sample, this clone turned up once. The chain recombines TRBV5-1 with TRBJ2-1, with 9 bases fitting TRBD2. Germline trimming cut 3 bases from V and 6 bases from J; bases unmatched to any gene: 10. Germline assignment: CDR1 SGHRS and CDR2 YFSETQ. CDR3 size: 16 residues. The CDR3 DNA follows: TGCGCCAGCAGCTCGTTGGGGACTAGCCGGAGCAATGAGCAGTTCTTC. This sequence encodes CASSSLGTSRSNEQFF.

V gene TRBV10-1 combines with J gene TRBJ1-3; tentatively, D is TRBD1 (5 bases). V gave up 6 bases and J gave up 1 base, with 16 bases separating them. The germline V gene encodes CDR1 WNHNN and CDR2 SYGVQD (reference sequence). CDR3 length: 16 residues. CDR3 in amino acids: CASREKIRVSGNTIYF. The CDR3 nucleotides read TGCGCCAGCAGAGAAAAAATCAGGGTGTCTGGAAACACCATATATTTT.

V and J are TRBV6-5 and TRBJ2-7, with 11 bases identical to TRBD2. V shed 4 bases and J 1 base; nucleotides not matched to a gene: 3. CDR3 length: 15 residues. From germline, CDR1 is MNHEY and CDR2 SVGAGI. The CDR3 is CASSSPSGGSYEQYF. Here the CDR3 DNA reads TGTGCCAGCAGTTCTCCTAGCGGGGGGTCCTACGAGCAGTACTTC.

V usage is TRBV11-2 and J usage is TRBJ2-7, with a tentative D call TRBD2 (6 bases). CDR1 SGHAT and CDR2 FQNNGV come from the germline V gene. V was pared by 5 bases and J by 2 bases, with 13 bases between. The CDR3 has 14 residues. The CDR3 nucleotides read TGTGCCAGCAGCCCGCCCGGGGGAACCTACGAGCAGTACTTC. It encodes CASSPPGGTYEQYF.

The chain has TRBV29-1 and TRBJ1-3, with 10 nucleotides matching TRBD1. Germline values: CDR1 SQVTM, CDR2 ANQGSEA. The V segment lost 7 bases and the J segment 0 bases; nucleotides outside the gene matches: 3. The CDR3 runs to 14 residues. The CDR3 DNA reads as TGCAGCGGGACAGGGGGACGCTCTGGAAACACCATATATTTT. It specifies CSGTGGRSGNTIYF. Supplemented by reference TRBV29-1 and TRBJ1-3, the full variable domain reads SAVISQKPSRDICQRGTSLTIQCQVDSQVTMMFWYRQQPGQSLTLIATANQGSEATYESGFVIDKFPISRPNLTFSTLTVSNMSPEDSSIYLCSGTGGRSGNTIYFGEGSWLTVV.

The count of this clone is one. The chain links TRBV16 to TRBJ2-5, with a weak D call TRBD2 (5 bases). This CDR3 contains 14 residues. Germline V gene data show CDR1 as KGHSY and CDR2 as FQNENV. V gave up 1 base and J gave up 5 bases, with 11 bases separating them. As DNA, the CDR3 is TGTGCCAGCAGCCAATTCATGGGGAGTGAGACCCAGTACTTC. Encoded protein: CASSQFMGSETQYF.

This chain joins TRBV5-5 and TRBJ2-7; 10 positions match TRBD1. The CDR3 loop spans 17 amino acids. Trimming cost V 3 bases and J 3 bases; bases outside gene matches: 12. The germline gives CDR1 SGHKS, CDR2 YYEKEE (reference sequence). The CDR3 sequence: CASSYLTGTGVGYEQYF. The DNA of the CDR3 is TGTGCCAGCAGCTATTTAACCGGGACAGGGGTAGGCTACGAGCAGTACTTC. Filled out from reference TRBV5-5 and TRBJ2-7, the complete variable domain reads DAGVTQSPTHLIKTRGQQVTLRCSPISGHKSVSWYQQVLGQGPQFIFQYYEKEERGRGNFPDRFSARQFPNYSSELNVNALLLGDSALYLCASSYLTGTGVGYEQYFGPGTRLTVT.